This T cell receptor (beta chain) derives from a study of T-cell reconstitution after alpha-beta-depleted transplantation in children. Study-level findings and limits: T-cell numbers and diversity, one year after transplant, stemmed largely from T cells that were newly produced. Alpha-beta T cells present about two months after transplant were reported to originate from several hundred expanded graft clones. Diversity of TCRbeta at day 60 was high in some patients, arising from surviving recipient T cells and thymic progenitors.

V was pared by 0 bases and J by 2 bases, with 4 bases of the junction left unmatched. CDR1 and CDR2 (germline): WNHNN, SYGVQD (reference sequence). CDR3 size: 16 residues. Unique molecular identifiers were incorporated into the prepared TCRbeta library. TCRdb redid the calling of the PCR reads with MiXCR, one entry per CDR3 protein. This repertoire shows around 420,000 distinct CDR3 sequences, 15% to 20% found once; its top ten account for around 28%. Concerning this clonotype itself: Antigen unknown.

This chain joins TRBV10-1 and TRBJ2-3; 8 positions agree with TRBD2. This specimen consisted of PBMCs, mostly from graft donor cells, obtained 360 days after TCRalphabeta/CD19-depleted stem cell transplant. This receptor was obtained from a boy in the first two years of life who had a stem cell transplant for Wiskott-Aldrich syndrome, so the T cells may come from the graft donor. CDR3 loop: CASSESQRGNTDTQYF. The CDR3 nucleotides read TGCGCCAGCAGTGAGTCTCAGCGGGGGAACACAGATACGCAGTATTTT.